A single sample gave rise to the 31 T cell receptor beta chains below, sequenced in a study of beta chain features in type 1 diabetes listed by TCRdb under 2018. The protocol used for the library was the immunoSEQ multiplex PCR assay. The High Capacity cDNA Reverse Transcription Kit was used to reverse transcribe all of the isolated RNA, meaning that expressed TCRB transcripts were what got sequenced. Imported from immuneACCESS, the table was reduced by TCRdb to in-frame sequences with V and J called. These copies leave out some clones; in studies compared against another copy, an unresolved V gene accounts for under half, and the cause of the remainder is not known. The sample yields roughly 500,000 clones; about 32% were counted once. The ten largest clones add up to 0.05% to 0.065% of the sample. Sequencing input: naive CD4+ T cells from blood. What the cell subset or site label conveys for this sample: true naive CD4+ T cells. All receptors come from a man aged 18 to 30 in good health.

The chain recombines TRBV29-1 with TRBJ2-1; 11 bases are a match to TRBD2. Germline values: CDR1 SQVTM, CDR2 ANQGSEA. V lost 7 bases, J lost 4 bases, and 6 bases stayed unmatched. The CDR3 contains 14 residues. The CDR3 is CSAGGTSGYNEQFF. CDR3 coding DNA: TGCAGCGCGGGGGGGACTAGCGGTTACAATGAGCAGTTCTTC.

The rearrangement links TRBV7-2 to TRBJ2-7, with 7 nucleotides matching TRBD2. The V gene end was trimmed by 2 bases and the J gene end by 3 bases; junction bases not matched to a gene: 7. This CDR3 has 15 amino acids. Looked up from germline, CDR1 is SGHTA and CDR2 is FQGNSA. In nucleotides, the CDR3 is TGTGCCAGCAGCTTAACCGGCGGGAGAAGCTACGAGCAGTACTTC. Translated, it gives CASSLTGGRSYEQYF. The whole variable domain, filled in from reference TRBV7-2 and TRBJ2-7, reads GAGVSQSPSNKVTEKGKDVELRCDPISGHTALYWYRQSLGQGLEFLIYFQGNSAPDKSGLPSDRFSAERTGGSVSTLTIQRTQQEDSAVYLCASSLTGGRSYEQYFGPGTRLTVT.

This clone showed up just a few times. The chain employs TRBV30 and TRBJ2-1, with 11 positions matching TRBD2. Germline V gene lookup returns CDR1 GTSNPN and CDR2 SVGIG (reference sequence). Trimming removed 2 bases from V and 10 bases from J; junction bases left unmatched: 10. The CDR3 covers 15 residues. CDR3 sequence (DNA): TGTGCCTGGAGTCCGCCGGGACTAGCGGCCCTAGAGCAGTTCTTC. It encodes CAWSPPGLAALEQFF.

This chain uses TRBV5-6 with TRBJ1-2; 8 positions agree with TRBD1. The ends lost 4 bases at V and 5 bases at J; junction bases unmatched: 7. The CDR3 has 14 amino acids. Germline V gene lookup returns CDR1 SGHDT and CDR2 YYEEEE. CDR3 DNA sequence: TGTGCCAGCAGCCCTGGGACAGGAGATTATGGCTACACCTTC. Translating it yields CASSPGTGDYGYTF.

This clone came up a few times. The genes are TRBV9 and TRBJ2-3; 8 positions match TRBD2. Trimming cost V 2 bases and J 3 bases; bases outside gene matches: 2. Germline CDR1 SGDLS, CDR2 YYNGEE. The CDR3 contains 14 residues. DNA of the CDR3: TGTGCCAGCAGCGTCATAGCGGGGACAGATACGCAGTATTTT. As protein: CASSVIAGTDTQYF.

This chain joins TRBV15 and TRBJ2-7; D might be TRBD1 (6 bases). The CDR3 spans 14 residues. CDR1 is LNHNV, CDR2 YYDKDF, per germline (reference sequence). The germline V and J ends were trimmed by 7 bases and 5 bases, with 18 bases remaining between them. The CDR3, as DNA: TGTGCCACCACTCCTATGGGGGCTCCCCACGAGCAGTACTTC. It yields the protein CATTPMGAPHEQYF.

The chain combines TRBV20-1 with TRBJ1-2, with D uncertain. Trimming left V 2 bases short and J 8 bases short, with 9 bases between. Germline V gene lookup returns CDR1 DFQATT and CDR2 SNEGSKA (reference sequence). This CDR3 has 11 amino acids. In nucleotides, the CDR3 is TGCAGTGCTAGAATGGGATCAGGCTACACCTTC. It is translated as CSARMGSGYTF.

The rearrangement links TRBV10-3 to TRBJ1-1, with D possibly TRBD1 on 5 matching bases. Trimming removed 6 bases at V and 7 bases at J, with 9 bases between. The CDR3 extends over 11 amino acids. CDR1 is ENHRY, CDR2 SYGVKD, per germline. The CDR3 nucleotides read TGTGCCATCAGCGGGGCGCGTGAAGCTTTCTTT. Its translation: CAISGAREAFF.

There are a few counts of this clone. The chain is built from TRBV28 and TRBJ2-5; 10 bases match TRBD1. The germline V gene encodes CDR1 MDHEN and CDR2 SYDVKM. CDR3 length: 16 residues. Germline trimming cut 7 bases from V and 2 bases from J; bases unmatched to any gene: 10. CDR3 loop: CASKSPGQGYQETQYF. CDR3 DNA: TGTGCCAGCAAAAGCCCGGGACAGGGGTATCAAGAGACCCAGTACTTC.

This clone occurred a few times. The CDR3 DNA reads as TGTGCCTGGAGTGAAATGACAGACACTGAAGCTTTCTTT. Translating gives CAWSEMTDTEAFF. The J gene is TRBJ1-1, the V gene TRBV30; TRBD1 is a possible D gene (5 bases). V lost 1 base and J 3 bases, leaving 9 bases between the germline ends. Germline V gene sequence: CDR1 GTSNPN, CDR2 SVGIG (reference sequence). The CDR3 sequence is 13 residues long.

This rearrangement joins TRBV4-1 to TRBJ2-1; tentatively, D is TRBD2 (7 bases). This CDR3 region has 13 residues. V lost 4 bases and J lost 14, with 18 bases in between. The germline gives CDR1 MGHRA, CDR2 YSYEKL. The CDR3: CASSRFVGEGEFF. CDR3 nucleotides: TGCGCCAGCAGCCGTTTTGTAGGGGAGGGGGAGTTCTTC.

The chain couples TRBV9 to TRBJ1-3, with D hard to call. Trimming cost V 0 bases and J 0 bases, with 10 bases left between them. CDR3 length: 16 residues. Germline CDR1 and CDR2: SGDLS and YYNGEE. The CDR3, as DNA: TGTGCCAGCAGCGTAGGACTTAGCTTCTCTGGAAACACCATATATTTT. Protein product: CASSVGLSFSGNTIYF.

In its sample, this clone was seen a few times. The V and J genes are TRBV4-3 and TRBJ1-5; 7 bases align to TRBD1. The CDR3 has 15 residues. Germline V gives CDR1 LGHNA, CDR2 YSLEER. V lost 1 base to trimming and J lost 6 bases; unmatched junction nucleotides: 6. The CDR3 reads CASSQVHRGGQPQHF. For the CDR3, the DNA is TGCGCCAGCAGCCAAGTTCACAGGGGTGGTCAGCCCCAGCATTTT.

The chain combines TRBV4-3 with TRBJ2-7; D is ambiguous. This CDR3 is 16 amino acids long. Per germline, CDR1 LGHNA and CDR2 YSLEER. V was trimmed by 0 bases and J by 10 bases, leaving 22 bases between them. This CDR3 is CASSQDRRSFPTKQYF. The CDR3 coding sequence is TGCGCCAGCAGCCAAGATCGGAGATCTTTCCCTACGAAACAGTACTTC.

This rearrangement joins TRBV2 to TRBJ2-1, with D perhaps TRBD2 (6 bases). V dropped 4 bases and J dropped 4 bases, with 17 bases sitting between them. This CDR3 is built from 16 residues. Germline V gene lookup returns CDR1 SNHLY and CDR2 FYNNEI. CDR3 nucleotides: TGTGCCAGCAGTGTAGTCATGGGGGGAGAATACAATGAGCAGTTCTTC. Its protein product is CASSVVMGGEYNEQFF.

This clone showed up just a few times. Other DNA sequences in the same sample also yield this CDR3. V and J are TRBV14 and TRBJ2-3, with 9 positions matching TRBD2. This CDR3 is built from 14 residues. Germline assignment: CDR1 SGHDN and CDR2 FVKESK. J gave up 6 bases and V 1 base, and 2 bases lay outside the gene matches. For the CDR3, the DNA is TGTGCCAGCAGCCAAGGACTAGCGGCGGATACGCAGTATTTT. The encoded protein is CASSQGLAADTQYF.

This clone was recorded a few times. DNA for the CDR3: TGTGCCAGCAGCAAGCGGGAACAAGAGACCCAGTACTTC. Translating gives CASSKREQETQYF. The chain recombines TRBV27 with TRBJ2-5; 7 bases fit TRBD2. Germline lookup yields CDR1 MNHEY and CDR2 SMNVEV (reference sequence). The CDR3 consists of 13 residues. After removal of 6 bases from V and 2 bases from J, the junction contained 3 bases not matched to a gene.

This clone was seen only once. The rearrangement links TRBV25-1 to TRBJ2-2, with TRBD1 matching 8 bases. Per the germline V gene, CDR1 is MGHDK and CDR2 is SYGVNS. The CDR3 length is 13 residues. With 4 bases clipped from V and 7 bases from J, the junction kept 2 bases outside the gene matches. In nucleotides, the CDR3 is TGTGCCAGCAGTGGAGACAGGGGCGGGGAGCTGTTTTTT. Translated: CASSGDRGGELFF.

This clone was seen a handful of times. The CDR3 reads CAIRVTGAPTGELFF. For the CDR3, the DNA is TGTGCCATCAGGGTGACAGGGGCCCCTACCGGGGAGCTGTTTTTT. The J gene is TRBJ2-2, the V gene TRBV10-3; 8 nucleotides line up with TRBD1. The germline CDR1 and CDR2 sequences are ENHRY and SYGVKD. The CDR3 is made up of 15 amino acids. The V segment lost 6 bases and the J segment 5 bases; nucleotides outside the gene matches: 8.

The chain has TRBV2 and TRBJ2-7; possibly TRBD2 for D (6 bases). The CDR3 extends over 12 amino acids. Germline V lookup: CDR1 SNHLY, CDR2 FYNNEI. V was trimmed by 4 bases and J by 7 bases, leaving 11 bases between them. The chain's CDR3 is CASSVSGGEQYF. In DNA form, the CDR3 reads TGTGCCAGCAGTGTATCCGGAGGGGAGCAGTACTTC.

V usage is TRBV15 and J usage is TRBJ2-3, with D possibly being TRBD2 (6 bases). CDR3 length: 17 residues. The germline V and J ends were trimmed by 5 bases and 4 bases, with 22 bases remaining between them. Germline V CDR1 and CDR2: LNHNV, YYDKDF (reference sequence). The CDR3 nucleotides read TGTGCCACCAGCCGACGGACGTTTAGTAAGCGGGCAGATACGCAGTATTTT. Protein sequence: CATSRRTFSKRADTQYF.

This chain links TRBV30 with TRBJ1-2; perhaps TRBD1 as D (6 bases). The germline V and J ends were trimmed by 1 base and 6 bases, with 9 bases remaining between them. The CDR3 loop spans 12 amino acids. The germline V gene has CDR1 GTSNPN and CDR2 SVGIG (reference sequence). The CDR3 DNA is TGTGCCTGGAGTGAAGGGGGTGATGGCTACACCTTC. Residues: CAWSEGGDGYTF.

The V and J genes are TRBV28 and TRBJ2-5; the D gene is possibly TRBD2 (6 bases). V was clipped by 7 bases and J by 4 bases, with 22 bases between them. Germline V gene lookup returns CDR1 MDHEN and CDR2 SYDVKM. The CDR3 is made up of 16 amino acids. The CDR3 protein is CASTPNGRGDRETQYF. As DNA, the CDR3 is TGTGCCAGCACCCCGAACGGGAGAGGGGATCGAGAGACCCAGTACTTC.

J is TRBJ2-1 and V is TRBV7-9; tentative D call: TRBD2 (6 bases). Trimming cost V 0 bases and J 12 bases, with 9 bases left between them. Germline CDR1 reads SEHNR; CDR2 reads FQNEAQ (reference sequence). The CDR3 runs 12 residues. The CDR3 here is CASSLARGPQFF. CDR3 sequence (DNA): TGTGCCAGCAGCTTAGCGCGGGGACCGCAGTTCTTC.

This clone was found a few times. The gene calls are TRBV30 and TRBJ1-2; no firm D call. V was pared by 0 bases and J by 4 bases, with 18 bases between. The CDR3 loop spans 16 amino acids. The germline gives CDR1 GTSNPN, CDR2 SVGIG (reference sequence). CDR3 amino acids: CAWSVLRRLDGYGYTF. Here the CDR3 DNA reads TGTGCCTGGAGTGTACTCCGGCGATTGGACGGCTATGGCTACACCTTC.

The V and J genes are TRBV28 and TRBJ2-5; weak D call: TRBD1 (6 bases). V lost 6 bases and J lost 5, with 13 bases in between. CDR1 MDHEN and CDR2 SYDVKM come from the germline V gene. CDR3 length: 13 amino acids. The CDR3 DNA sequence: TGTGCCAGCAGCAAGGCAGGGGTGGAGACCCAGTACTTC. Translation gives CASSKAGVETQYF. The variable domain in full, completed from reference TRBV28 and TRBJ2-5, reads DVKVTQSSRYLVKRTGEKVFLECVQDMDHENMFWYRQDPGLGLRLIYFSYDVKMKEKGDIPEGYSVSREKKERFSLILESASTNQTSMYLCASSKAGVETQYFGPGTRLLVL.

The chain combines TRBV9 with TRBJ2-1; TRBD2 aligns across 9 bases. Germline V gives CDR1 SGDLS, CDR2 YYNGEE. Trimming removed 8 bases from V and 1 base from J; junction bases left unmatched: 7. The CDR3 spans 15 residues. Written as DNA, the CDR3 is TGTGCCAGTGCCCCGCGGGAGGGATCCTACAATGAGCAGTTCTTC. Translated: CASAPREGSYNEQFF.

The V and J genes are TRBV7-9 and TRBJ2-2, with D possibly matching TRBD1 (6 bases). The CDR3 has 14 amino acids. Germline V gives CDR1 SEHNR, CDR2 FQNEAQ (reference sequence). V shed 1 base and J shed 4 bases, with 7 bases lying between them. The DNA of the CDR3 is TGTGCCAGCAGCTTAGTCAGGGGCACCGGGGAGCTGTTTTTT. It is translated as CASSLVRGTGELFF.

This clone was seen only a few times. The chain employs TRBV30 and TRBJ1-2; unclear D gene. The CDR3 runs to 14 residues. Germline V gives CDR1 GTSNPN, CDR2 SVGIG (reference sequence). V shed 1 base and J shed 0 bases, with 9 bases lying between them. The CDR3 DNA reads TGTGCCTGGAGTGGTTACAGAGCTAACTATGGCTACACCTTC. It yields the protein CAWSGYRANYGYTF.

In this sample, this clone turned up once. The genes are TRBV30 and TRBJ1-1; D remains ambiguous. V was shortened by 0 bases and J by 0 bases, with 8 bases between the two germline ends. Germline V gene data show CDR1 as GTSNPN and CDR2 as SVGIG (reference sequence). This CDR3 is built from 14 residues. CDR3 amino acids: CAWSVISLNTEAFF. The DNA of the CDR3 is TGTGCCTGGAGTGTAATAAGTCTGAACACTGAAGCTTTCTTT.

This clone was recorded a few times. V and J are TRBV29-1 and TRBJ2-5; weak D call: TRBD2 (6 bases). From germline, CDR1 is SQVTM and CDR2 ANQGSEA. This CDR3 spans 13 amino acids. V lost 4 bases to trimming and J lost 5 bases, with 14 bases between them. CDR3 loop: CSVVYGRRETQYF. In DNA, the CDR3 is TGCAGCGTTGTATACGGGAGAAGGGAGACCCAGTACTTC. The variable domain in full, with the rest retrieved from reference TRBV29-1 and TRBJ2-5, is SAVISQKPSRDICQRGTSLTIQCQVDSQVTMMFWYRQQPGQSLTLIATANQGSEATYESGFVIDKFPISRPNLTFSTLTVSNMSPEDSSIYLCSVVYGRRETQYFGPGTRLLVL.